One and the same sample provided the 27 T cell receptor beta chains below, sequenced in a study of identical twins. TCRdb used MiXCR to reprocess the 5' RACE reads, holding one entry per CDR3 protein. The table has roughly 1.6 million distinct CDR3 sequences, 32% seen once. What was sequenced was cord blood. The receptors originated from a newborn girl in good health.

The chain joins TRBV3-1 to TRBJ2-7, with D perhaps matching TRBD1 (5 bases). This CDR3 region has 13 residues. Germline-derived CDR1 and CDR2 are LGHDT and YNNKEL (reference sequence). V was cut by 6 bases and J by 7 bases, with 16 bases left in between. The CDR3 sequence is CASSKKGLGEQYF. In DNA, the CDR3 is TGTGCCAGCAGTAAGAAGGGGCTCGGGGAGCAGTACTTC.

This clonotype was counted a few times. V usage is TRBV3-1 and J usage is TRBJ2-7; D unclear. The J call may be in error: the DNA end matches TRBJ2-5 better. This CDR3 region has 15 residues. Germline values: CDR1 LGHDT, CDR2 YNNKEL (reference sequence). The CDR3 nucleotides are TGTGCCAGCAGCCAAGAAGGTAGAGCCTACGCGACCCAGTACTTC. Protein: CASSQEGRAYATQYF.

In its sample, this clonotype was seen many times. This chain joins TRBV3-1 and TRBJ1-2; possibly TRBD1 for D (5 bases). Trimming cost V 0 bases and J 4 bases, with 15 bases left between them. CDR1 is LGHDT and CDR2 is YNNKEL in the germline V gene (reference sequence). The CDR3 consists of 16 residues. The CDR3 DNA follows: TGTGCCAGCAGCCAAGACCCAAACCAGGGAGCCTATGGCTACACCTTC. This gives the protein CASSQDPNQGAYGYTF.

This clonotype was detected many times. The J gene is TRBJ1-2, the V gene TRBV29-1; D not certain. V lost 4 bases and J 3 bases, leaving 12 bases between the germline ends. From germline, CDR1 is SQVTM and CDR2 ANQGSEA. The CDR3 is 13 residues long. The CDR3 loop reads CSVVGVWDYGYTF. CDR3 coding DNA: TGCAGCGTTGTTGGGGTTTGGGACTATGGCTACACCTTC.

The sample holds a few counts of this clonotype. This clone may be a read error of a much larger clone one base away. The chain couples TRBV29-1 to TRBJ1-2; 7 bases are a match to TRBD1. From germline, CDR1 is SQVTM and CDR2 ANQGSEA. The CDR3 contains 14 residues. Trimming at V came to 0 bases and at J to 4 bases, leaving 5 bases not matched to a gene. The DNA of the CDR3 is TGCAGCGTTGAAGAGACAGGGCCTCTCTATGGCTACACCTTC. This sequence encodes CSVEETGPLYGYTF. Filled out from reference TRBV29-1 and TRBJ1-2, the complete variable domain reads SAVISQKPSRDICQRGTSLTIQCQVDSQVTMMFWYRQQPGQSLTLIATANQGSEATYESGFVIDKFPISRPNLTFSTLTVSNMSPEDSSIYLCSVEETGPLYGYTFGSGTRLTVV.

This rearrangement joins TRBV15 to TRBJ2-3; D perhaps matches TRBD1 (6 bases). The germline V gene encodes CDR1 LNHNV and CDR2 YYDKDF (reference sequence). The CDR3 is 16 residues long. V gave up 0 bases and J gave up 0 bases, with 10 bases separating them. The CDR3 DNA reads as TGTGCCACCAGCAGAGAACCACAGGGCAGCACAGATACGCAGTATTTT. Translated, it gives CATSREPQGSTDTQYF.

A remark on this clonotype: A much larger clone differs from this one at a single base, so this may be a read error. The chain is built from TRBV27 and TRBJ1-2; 7 bases are shared with TRBD1. CDR1 and CDR2 (germline): MNHEY, SMNVEV (reference sequence). Trimming cost V 3 bases and J 6 bases; bases outside gene matches: 4. The CDR3 has 13 amino acids. The CDR3 sequence is CASSFTGEDGYTF. CDR3 DNA: TGTGCCAGCAGTTTCACAGGGGAGGATGGCTACACCTTC.

This chain uses TRBV19 with TRBJ2-3; 7 nucleotides align to TRBD2. CDR1 is LNHDA, CDR2 SQIVND, per germline (reference sequence). This CDR3 spans 14 amino acids. V trimming: 2 bases; J trimming: 4 bases; junction bases outside the gene matches: 3. The CDR3 DNA reads TGTGCCAGTAGTATAACGCGGGGGTCAGATACGCAGTATTTT. Protein sequence: CASSITRGSDTQYF.

The genes are TRBV25-1 and TRBJ1-2; 7 bases agree with TRBD1. V lost 10 bases and J lost 5; bases outside the gene matches: 7. There are 12 residues in the CDR3. Germline-derived CDR1 and CDR2 are MGHDK and SYGVNS. This CDR3 reads CATRLTGYGYTF. The CDR3, as DNA: TGTGCCACCCGTCTGACAGGGTATGGCTACACCTTC.

The table lists this clonotype with many counts. The chain carries TRBV29-1 and TRBJ2-1; no firm D call. The CDR3 runs 13 residues. Germline CDR1 and CDR2: SQVTM and ANQGSEA. V shed 4 bases and J shed 2 bases, with 9 bases lying between them. The CDR3 nucleotides read TGCAGCGTTGCCAAGACTCCCTACAATGAGCAGTTCTTC. It codes for CSVAKTPYNEQFF.

As to this clonotype: The junction departs from the called germline gene at one end, perhaps through a read error. The chain uses TRBV7-7 and TRBJ2-1, with 7 bases identical to TRBD1. The CDR3 covers 13 residues. Germline V CDR1 and CDR2: SSHAT, FNYEAQ (reference sequence). The CDR3 here is CASSLDREETQFF. CDR3 DNA sequence: TGTGCTAGCAGCTTAGACAGGGAAGAGACCCAGTTCTTC.

The rearrangement links TRBV5-1 to TRBJ1-4, with TRBD1 matching 9 bases. Unmatched junction bases numbered 7, after V lost 5 bases and J lost 8 bases. CDR3 length: 14 residues. Germline V CDR1 and CDR2: SGHRS, YFSETQ. Here the CDR3 reads CASRVDRGGEKLFF. The CDR3 DNA is TGCGCCAGCAGAGTTGACAGGGGGGGAGAAAAACTGTTTTTT.

This clonotype was observed at least ten times. The chain has TRBV6-6 and TRBJ1-2; a weak D match, TRBD1 (5 bases). Looked up from germline, CDR1 is MNHNY and CDR2 is SVGAGI (reference sequence). The length of the CDR3 is 15 residues. With 2 bases removed from V and 3 bases from J, the gap between germline ends came to 13 bases. Written as DNA, the CDR3 is TGTGCCAGCAGTTACACCCCCGGGACTTACTATGGCTACACCTTC. Encoded protein: CASSYTPGTYYGYTF.

V is TRBV28 and J is TRBJ2-4; either TRBD1 or TRBD2 may supply D (6 bases each). Germline assignment: CDR1 MDHEN and CDR2 SYDVKM. The V gene lost 11 bases and the J gene lost 3 bases, with 14 bases spanning the gap. There are 13 residues in the CDR3. The CDR3 here is CAAEGGYKNIQYF. Written as DNA, the CDR3 is TGTGCCGCTGAGGGGGGATACAAAAACATTCAGTACTTC.

This rearrangement joins TRBV9 to TRBJ2-7; D tentatively fits TRBD1 or TRBD2 (5 bases each). Germline CDR1 SGDLS, CDR2 YYNGEE. The V and J ends lost 0 bases and 3 bases respectively, with 13 bases between them. The CDR3 has 15 residues. The CDR3 DNA is TGTGCCAGCAGCGTAGGAGAGGGGAGCTTCTACGAGCAGTACTTC. As protein: CASSVGEGSFYEQYF.

This clonotype showed up just a few times. The genes are TRBV12-3 or TRBV12-4 and TRBJ2-3, with D possibly matching TRBD2 (6 bases). The CDR3 has 16 amino acids. V lost 2 bases to trimming and J lost 1 base, with 13 bases between them. CDR3 residues: CASSLIAVPRTDTQYF. The CDR3 DNA reads as TGTGCCAGCAGTTTAATAGCGGTACCCCGCACAGATACGCAGTATTTT.

The chain recombines TRBV13 with TRBJ2-3, with D unclear. This CDR3 comprises 18 residues. Deletions cut 0 bases from V and 1 base from J, with 17 bases between. CDR1 PRHDT and CDR2 FYEKMQ come from the germline V gene (reference sequence). The CDR3 is CASSLGLRRRVGTDTQYF. The CDR3 DNA follows: TGTGCCAGCAGCTTAGGCCTAAGACGGCGAGTGGGCACAGATACGCAGTATTTT.

The chain uses TRBV6-2 or TRBV6-3 and TRBJ2-3; D is uncertain. The V end was cut by 5 bases, the J end by 6 bases, with 9 bases between. The germline V gene encodes CDR1 MNHEY and CDR2 SVGEGT. The CDR3 spans 12 residues. CDR3 nucleotides: TGTGCCAGCAGTAATACCCTGGATACGCAGTATTTT. Amino acids: CASSNTLDTQYF.

This clonotype occurred a few times. The chain joins TRBV13 to TRBJ2-1, with 15 bases identical to TRBD2. Germline assignment: CDR1 PRHDT and CDR2 FYEKMQ (reference sequence). Trimming cost V 5 bases and J 6 bases; bases outside gene matches: 8. This CDR3 comprises 17 residues. DNA for the CDR3: TGTGCCAGCAGCCCGTGGACTAGCGGGAGGGCATTCAATGAGCAGTTCTTC. Residues: CASSPWTSGRAFNEQFF.

This clonotype was counted between two and nine times. The rearrangement joins TRBV9 to TRBJ2-3; D is ambiguous. Germline V lookup: CDR1 SGDLS, CDR2 YYNGEE. V was trimmed by 0 bases and J by 5 bases, leaving 4 bases between them. There are 12 residues in the CDR3. In DNA, the CDR3 is TGTGCCAGCAGCGTAGGTTTAGATACGCAGTATTTT. It encodes CASSVGLDTQYF.

This clonotype has at least ten counts. The chain uses TRBV29-1 and TRBJ2-1, with D possibly being TRBD1 (6 bases). Trimming removed 4 bases at V and 9 bases at J, with 22 bases between. The CDR3 is 15 residues long. Germline lookup yields CDR1 SQVTM and CDR2 ANQGSEA. Written as DNA, the CDR3 is TGCAGCGTTGTTAGGGGGAGAACCGATTTAGGTGAGCAGTTCTTC. Protein product: CSVVRGRTDLGEQFF.

The table lists this clonotype with a few counts. The J gene is TRBJ2-3, the V gene TRBV4-1; TRBD1 might be the D (6 bases). Germline V gene lookup returns CDR1 MGHRA and CDR2 YSYEKL. The CDR3 covers 13 residues. Trimming removed 6 bases at V and 6 bases at J, with 13 bases between. CDR3 bases: TGCGCCAGCAGTCAACACAGGGATGATACGCAGTATTTT. This gives the protein CASSQHRDDTQYF.

This clonotype was observed a few times. The V call is TRBV20-1, the J call TRBJ2-5; 9 bases line up with TRBD2. Looked up from germline, CDR1 is DFQATT and CDR2 is SNEGSKA (reference sequence). The CDR3 covers 14 residues. V shed 6 bases and J 1 base; nucleotides not matched to a gene: 6. CDR3 bases: TGCAGTGCCGCGGGAGGGCCAATCCAAGAGACCCAGTACTTC. It encodes CSAAGGPIQETQYF.

As for this clonotype: This may stem from a read error, because a much larger clone lies one nucleotide away. CDR3 sequence: CSVDGRVYSEQFF. CDR3 DNA sequence: TGCAGCGTTGACGGCAGGGTCTACAGTGAGCAGTTCTTC. The V and J genes are TRBV29-1 and TRBJ2-1; D possibly corresponds to TRBD1 (5 bases). The CDR3 is 13 residues long. Germline CDR1 reads SQVTM; CDR2 reads ANQGSEA.

The chain carries TRBV2 and TRBJ2-7; 9 bases are a match to TRBD1. Germline V lookup: CDR1 SNHLY, CDR2 FYNNEI. The CDR3 consists of 14 residues. With V trimmed by 4 bases and J by 0 bases, 1 base remained unmatched. The CDR3 region is CASSGDRASYEQYF. DNA of the CDR3: TGTGCCAGCAGTGGGGACAGGGCCTCCTACGAGCAGTACTTC.

This sequence joins TRBV12-3 or TRBV12-4 and TRBJ2-3; a possible D gene is TRBD2 (6 bases). The CDR3 is 14 residues long. V lost 6 bases to trimming and J lost 2 bases, with 12 bases between them. The CDR3 here is CASSTERVTDTQYF. CDR3 nucleotides: TGTGCCAGCAGCACGGAGCGGGTCACAGATACGCAGTATTTT.

V usage is TRBV25-1 and J usage is TRBJ2-5; TRBD2 agrees at 13 bases. The CDR3 is 16 amino acids. The ends lost 3 bases at V and 2 bases at J; junction bases unmatched: 3. The germline V gene has CDR1 MGHDK and CDR2 SYGVNS. DNA of the CDR3: TGTGCCAGCAGTGAGGGGGGACTAGCGGGACAAGAGACCCAGTACTTC. Encoded protein: CASSEGGLAGQETQYF.